The 26 T cell receptor beta chains listed next were all sequenced from one sample in a study of TIL therapy for anti-PD-1-resistant metastatic lung cancer. This was the immunoSEQ v3 assay. Sequenced by immunoSEQ multiplex PCR; TCRdb stores in-frame clones only, minus some. The data contain 55,000 to 65,000 clones, around 70% of them singletons. Specified time point: pre-treatment sample, taken before nivolumab and TIL therapy. The sample consisted of blood, taken at baseline. These receptors all stem from a person aged 25-80 years with non-small cell lung cancer.

This chain connects TRBV28 to TRBJ2-3, with 9 bases fitting TRBD1. CDR1 MDHEN and CDR2 SYDVKM come from the germline V gene. The CDR3 runs to 19 residues. After removal of 5 bases from V and 2 bases from J, the junction contained 17 bases not matched to a gene. CDR3 sequence (DNA): TGTGCCAGCAGTGCCCAACTTACAGGGGGCGGATTAACCACAGATACGCAGTATTTT. Protein sequence: CASSAQLTGGGLTTDTQYF.

The rearrangement links TRBV7-2 to TRBJ1-3; 9 nucleotides line up with TRBD1. V dropped 5 bases and J dropped 0; count of bases not matched to a gene: 5. This CDR3 is built from 16 residues. Germline CDR1 and CDR2: SGHTA and FQGNSA. The CDR3 here is CASSPRQGGSGNTIYF. DNA of the CDR3: TGTGCCAGCAGCCCTCGACAGGGGGGCTCTGGAAACACCATATATTTT.

This rearrangement joins TRBV7-2 to TRBJ2-7; 7 bases are shared with TRBD1. Looked up from germline, CDR1 is SGHTA and CDR2 is FQGNSA. Trimming took 4 bases from V and 3 from J; bases not matched to a gene: 9. The CDR3 spans 15 residues. The CDR3 protein is CASSYLGTVGYEQYF. CDR3 coding DNA: TGTGCCAGCAGCTATCTAGGGACAGTGGGCTACGAGCAGTACTTC.

The chain has TRBV4-1 and TRBJ2-5; 7 nucleotides line up with TRBD2. The CDR3 is 16 amino acids. Germline trimming cut 0 bases from V and 6 bases from J; bases unmatched to any gene: 10. The V gene's germline CDR1 is MGHRA and CDR2 YSYEKL. The CDR3 loop reads CASSQEASGSSKTQYF. The CDR3 region has the DNA TGCGCCAGCAGCCAAGAGGCTAGCGGCTCCTCGAAGACCCAGTACTTC.

The V and J genes are TRBV9 and TRBJ2-5; possible D gene TRBD2, 5 bases. With 3 bases removed from V and 5 bases from J, the gap between germline ends came to 14 bases. The CDR3 runs 14 residues. Germline V gives CDR1 SGDLS, CDR2 YYNGEE. The CDR3 DNA reads TGTGCCAGCAGCGGAGGACCCGGCGGGGAGACCCAGTACTTC. Protein: CASSGGPGGETQYF.

V gene TRBV6-5 combines with J gene TRBJ2-7; no clear D. V lost 0 bases and J lost 0, with 12 bases in between. This CDR3 has 16 amino acids. Germline CDR1 and CDR2: MNHEY and SVGAGI. CDR3 sequence reads: CASSYSFDLSSYEQYF. The CDR3 DNA reads TGTGCCAGCAGTTACTCCTTCGATCTAAGCTCCTACGAGCAGTACTTC.

The chain employs TRBV28 and TRBJ1-2; maybe TRBD1 (6 bases). The CDR3 is 13 amino acids. CDR1 and CDR2 (germline): MDHEN, SYDVKM. Trimming pared 5 bases from V and 5 bases from J, leaving 12 bases between. CDR3 region: CASSPADSYGYTF. CDR3 nucleotides: TGTGCCAGCAGTCCCGCGGACAGTTATGGCTACACCTTC.

This clone is medium-sized in the sample. The rearrangement joins TRBV28 to TRBJ1-2, with D possibly being TRBD1 (6 bases). CDR1 and CDR2 (germline): MDHEN, SYDVKM. The CDR3 length is 12 residues. The V end was cut by 8 bases, the J end by 4 bases, with 11 bases between. Here the CDR3 reads CASREGGYGYTF. For the CDR3, the DNA is TGTGCCAGCCGGGAAGGGGGCTATGGCTACACCTTC.

The V call is TRBV25-1, the J call TRBJ2-2; D remains ambiguous. The CDR3 totals 13 residues. V lost 0 bases to trimming and J lost 4 bases, with 3 bases between them. In germline, CDR1 is MGHDK, CDR2 SYGVNS. This CDR3 reads CASSEYGTGELFF. CDR3 in DNA: TGTGCCAGCAGTGAATACGGCACCGGGGAGCTGTTTTTT.

This clone came up a few times. The rearrangement links TRBV28 to TRBJ1-2; no reliable D call. Trimming stripped 6 bases from V and 8 bases from J, with 13 bases between. CDR3 length: 12 residues. The V gene's germline CDR1 is MDHEN and CDR2 SYDVKM. The CDR3 here is CASSPPKAGYTF. CDR3 nucleotides: TGTGCCAGCAGCCCCCCAAAGGCGGGCTACACCTTC.

This chain links TRBV28 with TRBJ2-5; possibly TRBD1 for D (6 bases). This CDR3 is built from 16 residues. Germline CDR1 reads MDHEN; CDR2 reads SYDVKM. Trimming pared 6 bases from V and 2 bases from J, leaving 19 bases between. The CDR3 nucleotides are TGTGCCAGCAGCACAGGGACACGAAGGACTCAAGAGACCCAGTACTTC. Amino acid sequence: CASSTGTRRTQETQYF.

This rearrangement joins TRBV7-2 to TRBJ2-2, with a weak D call TRBD2 (6 bases). This CDR3 region has 15 residues. Trimming stripped 5 bases from V and 3 bases from J, with 13 bases between. Germline lookup yields CDR1 SGHTA and CDR2 FQGNSA. In nucleotides, the CDR3 is TGTGCCAGCAGCCGATCCGGAGGGGACACCGGGGAGCTGTTTTTT. It is translated as CASSRSGGDTGELFF.

CDR3 DNA: TGCGCCAGCAGCCCAGAATCCGACAATGAGCAGTTCTTC. Its translation is CASSPESDNEQFF. The chain combines TRBV4-3 with TRBJ2-1, with D unclear. V lost 4 bases to trimming and J lost 5 bases, with 9 bases between them. CDR3 length: 13 amino acids. Germline CDR1 LGHNA, CDR2 YSLEER.

This clone has a single count. This chain uses TRBV6-1 with TRBJ1-2; a weak D match, TRBD1 (6 bases). V was clipped by 3 bases and J by 3 bases, with 11 bases between them. Germline CDR1 reads MNHNS; CDR2 reads SASEGT. The CDR3 contains 14 residues. The CDR3 sequence is CASSEATGDYGYTF. For the CDR3, the DNA is TGTGCCAGCAGTGAGGCGACAGGAGACTATGGCTACACCTTC.

The rearrangement uses TRBV20-1 and TRBJ2-1, with TRBD1 identical over 7 bases. Germline assignment: CDR1 DFQATT and CDR2 SNEGSKA (reference sequence). The CDR3 loop spans 11 amino acids. Losses at the gene ends were 6 bases for V and 7 bases for J; bases not matched to a gene: 3. The chain's CDR3 is CSAIRGNEQFF. As DNA, the CDR3 is TGCAGTGCAATCAGGGGGAATGAGCAGTTCTTC.

This sequence joins TRBV5-1 and TRBJ2-7; D remains unclear. V was trimmed by 0 bases and J by 7 bases, leaving 14 bases between them. Germline CDR1 SGHRS, CDR2 YFSETQ. This CDR3 comprises 14 residues. The CDR3 here is CASSLDESPREQYF. CDR3 in DNA: TGCGCCAGCAGCTTGGACGAAAGCCCCCGTGAGCAGTACTTC.

V and J are TRBV2 and TRBJ2-7; D might be TRBD2 (6 bases). V was cut by 6 bases and J by 4 bases, with 7 bases left in between. Germline assignment: CDR1 SNHLY and CDR2 FYNNEI. The CDR3 runs 11 residues. The DNA for the CDR3 is TGTGCCAGCAGCCTAGCGTACGAGCAGTACTTC. Translation: CASSLAYEQYF.

The V gene is TRBV5-8, the J gene TRBJ2-1, with no clear D. This CDR3 region has 15 residues. Germline CDR1 SGHTS, CDR2 YDEGEE. The V and J ends lost 3 bases and 5 bases respectively, with 15 bases between them. DNA for the CDR3: TGTGCCAGCAGCTCTGAATGGGCACCAGACAATGAGCAGTTCTTC. Protein: CASSSEWAPDNEQFF. The complete variable domain, with remaining parts taken from reference TRBV5-8 and TRBJ2-1, reads EAGVTQSPTHLIKTRGQQATLRCSPISGHTSVYWYQQALGLGLQFLLWYDEGEERNRGNFPPRFSGRQFPNYSSELNVNALELEDSALYLCASSSEWAPDNEQFFGPGTRLTVL.

The gene calls are TRBV19 and TRBJ1-5; D perhaps matches TRBD1 (5 bases). CDR1 and CDR2 (germline): LNHDA, SQIVND (reference sequence). This CDR3 has 16 residues. V was trimmed by 7 bases and J by 7 bases, leaving 23 bases between them. In DNA form, the CDR3 reads TGTGCCAGTACCAAATTGGGGGTGGGGGAAGGACAGCCCCAGCATTTT. It is translated as CASTKLGVGEGQPQHF. The whole variable domain, filled in from reference TRBV19 and TRBJ1-5, reads DGGITQSPKYLFRKEGQNVTLSCEQNLNHDAMYWYRQDPGQGLRLIYYSQIVNDFQKGDIAEGYSVSREKKESFPLTVTSAQKNPTAFYLCASTKLGVGEGQPQHFGDGTRLSIL.

The chain uses TRBV5-4 and TRBJ1-2; the D gene is possibly TRBD1 (6 bases). The V and J ends lost 6 bases and 4 bases respectively, with 19 bases between them. The germline V gene encodes CDR1 SGHNT and CDR2 YYREEE (reference sequence). This CDR3 region has 15 residues. The CDR3 bases are TGTGCCAGCAACATCGGGGGGCAGCCGACCTATGGCTACACCTTC. Its protein is CASNIGGQPTYGYTF.

V and J are TRBV6-6 and TRBJ2-5; 7 nucleotides agree with TRBD2. Germline V gene lookup returns CDR1 MNHNY and CDR2 SVGAGI (reference sequence). The CDR3 totals 15 residues. The V segment lost 5 bases and the J segment 2 bases; nucleotides outside the gene matches: 8. CDR3 DNA sequence: TGTGCCAGCAGTCACCCTGGGGGGGGACAAGAGACCCAGTACTTC. This codes for CASSHPGGGQETQYF.

The V call is TRBV18, the J call TRBJ2-3; 7 bases fit TRBD2. The V and J ends lost 3 bases and 6 bases, in that order; junction bases with no gene match: 0. The CDR3 loop spans 12 amino acids. Per the germline V gene, CDR1 is KGHSH and CDR2 is LQKENI. As DNA, the CDR3 is TGTGCCAGCTCACCGGGAGGGGATACGCAGTATTTT. Amino acid sequence: CASSPGGDTQYF.

The chain is built from TRBV7-2 and TRBJ2-7; D is possibly TRBD2 (6 bases). V was shortened by 1 base and J by 4 bases, with 8 bases between the two germline ends. The CDR3 is made up of 13 amino acids. Germline assignment: CDR1 SGHTA and CDR2 FQGNSA. CDR3 protein: CASSLGEAYEQYF. The DNA of the CDR3 is TGTGCCAGCAGCTTAGGGGAGGCGTACGAGCAGTACTTC.

V is TRBV7-3 and J is TRBJ2-1; possible D gene TRBD1, 6 bases. The ends were cut back, 2 bases at V and 5 bases at J, with 7 bases in the middle. The CDR3 has 13 residues. Germline V gives CDR1 SGHTA, CDR2 FQGTGA. In DNA form, the CDR3 reads TGTGCCAGCAGCTTAGGGACAAACAATGAGCAGTTCTTC. It specifies CASSLGTNNEQFF. Combining the CDR3 with reference TRBV7-3 and TRBJ2-1 gives the whole variable domain GAGVSQTPSNKVTEKGKYVELRCDPISGHTALYWYRQSLGQGPEFLIYFQGTGAADDSGLPNDRFFAVRPEGSVSTLKIQRTERGDSAVYLCASSLGTNNEQFFGPGTRLTVL.

The J gene is TRBJ2-7, the V gene TRBV9; 7 bases fit TRBD1. The length of the CDR3 is 16 residues. Germline lookup yields CDR1 SGDLS and CDR2 YYNGEE. V was clipped by 3 bases and J by 3 bases; unmatched bases: 12. DNA for the CDR3: TGTGCCAGCAGCGCAGGTAGGGGGCCTCTGGGCTACGAGCAGTACTTC. The encoded protein is CASSAGRGPLGYEQYF.

This chain joins TRBV7-2 and TRBJ1-5; 7 bases line up with TRBD1. Germline V lookup: CDR1 SGHTA, CDR2 FQGNSA. The J segment lost 9 bases and the V segment lost 5 bases, leaving 13 bases of the junction unmatched. CDR3 length: 15 amino acids. The CDR3 DNA follows: TGTGCCAGCAGCCGAATTCAGGACAGGTTGGCGCCCCAGCATTTT. Amino acids: CASSRIQDRLAPQHF.